One sample yielded the 10 T cell receptor beta chains listed below, sequenced in a study of shared clonotypes between healthy human individuals. Profiled with immunoSEQ multiplex PCR; TCRdb holds only in-frame clones, not every one. The data show around 1,000,000 clones, 77% seen once. Material: memory CD4+ T cells from PBMCs. Noted subset: CD45RA-negative fraction. These receptors originate from a man between 18 and 29 years old in good health. Some clones in this sample may be carry-over from other donors' samples.

The gene calls are TRBV9 and TRBJ2-7, with D unresolved. In germline, CDR1 is SGDLS, CDR2 YYNGEE. This CDR3 is built from 13 residues. The ends were cut back, 4 bases at V and 0 bases at J, with 8 bases in the middle. For the CDR3, the DNA is TGTGCCAGCAGCCGAGATCACTCCTACGAGCAGTACTTC. Protein sequence: CASSRDHSYEQYF.

The chain has TRBV19 and TRBJ2-7, with 7 bases identical to TRBD2. The CDR3 is 14 amino acids. The V gene's germline CDR1 is LNHDA and CDR2 SQIVND (reference sequence). Unmatched junction bases numbered 5, after V lost 4 bases and J lost 2 bases. CDR3 sequence (DNA): TGTGCCAGTAGTAGCATGGGGGGGACCTACGAGCAGTACTTC. Protein product: CASSSMGGTYEQYF.

The rearrangement links TRBV28 to TRBJ1-6; TRBD1 is a possible D gene (6 bases). From germline, CDR1 is MDHEN and CDR2 SYDVKM. Trimming took off 11 bases at V and 10 bases at J, with 18 bases between the two ends. This CDR3 spans 13 amino acids. CDR3 in DNA: TGTGCCTCAAGGGGGGGGCGTGGGTCACCCCTCCACTTT. Amino acid sequence: CASRGGRGSPLHF.

This clone has a handful of counts. J is TRBJ1-2 and V is TRBV18; D remains ambiguous. The ends were cut back, 3 bases at V and 0 bases at J, with 14 bases in the middle. In germline, CDR1 is KGHSH, CDR2 LQKENI. The CDR3 totals 16 residues. The CDR3 protein is CASSPSTPGTNYGYTF. For the CDR3, the DNA is TGTGCCAGCTCACCGTCGACCCCGGGTACTAACTATGGCTACACCTTC.

Concerning this clone: Because the CDR3's place on the DNA is in doubt, the DNA is left out and the CDR3 is given as listed by TCRdb. This chain uses TRBV28 with TRBJ2-1; no check of the table's D call, TRBD2, against the DNA was made. The CDR3 region is 13 residues in length, termini included. Germline V CDR1 and CDR2: MDHEN, SYDVKM. The chain's CDR3 is CASSVGGGTLGFF.

The chain has TRBV28 and TRBJ2-7; 8 bases map to TRBD1. With V trimmed by 6 bases and J by 6 bases, 13 bases remained unmatched. The CDR3 length is 15 residues. Germline V lookup: CDR1 MDHEN, CDR2 SYDVKM. The CDR3 loop is CASRQTGQGGSEQYF. The CDR3 nucleotides read TGTGCCAGCAGACAAACCGGACAGGGAGGTTCCGAGCAGTACTTC.

This chain joins TRBV5-4 and TRBJ2-2; maybe TRBD1 (5 bases). CDR3 length: 15 residues. The germline CDR1 and CDR2 sequences are SGHNT and YYREEE (reference sequence). V was clipped by 4 bases and J by 2 bases, with 12 bases between them. Here the CDR3 reads CASSPKGPNTGELFF. CDR3 bases: TGTGCCAGCAGCCCCAAGGGGCCCAACACCGGGGAGCTGTTTTTT.

The chain recombines TRBV25-1 with TRBJ2-1; either TRBD1 or TRBD2 may fit D (5 bases each). CDR3 length: 15 residues. With 3 bases removed from V and 7 bases from J, the gap between germline ends came to 16 bases. Germline values: CDR1 MGHDK, CDR2 SYGVNS. CDR3 protein: CASSDPGTLVNEQFF. The CDR3 DNA follows: TGTGCCAGCAGTGACCCCGGGACCCTAGTGAATGAGCAGTTCTTC.

This chain connects TRBV5-1 to TRBJ2-5, with D possibly matching TRBD2 (7 bases). Trimming took off 4 bases at V and 5 bases at J, with 15 bases between the two ends. The CDR3 length is 14 residues. Germline V CDR1 and CDR2: SGHRS, YFSETQ. The CDR3 DNA is TGCGCCAGCAGCGTGGGAGGGGGATCCGAGACCCAGTACTTC. This translates into CASSVGGGSETQYF. Complete variable domain (other parts from reference TRBV5-1 and TRBJ2-5): KAGVTQTPRYLIKTRGQQVTLSCSPISGHRSVSWYQQTPGQGLQFLFEYFSETQRNKGNFPGRFSGRQFSNSRSEMNVSTLELGDSALYLCASSVGGGSETQYFGPGTRLLVL.

The chain carries TRBV5-6 and TRBJ1-2; TRBD1 matches 9 bases. Germline trimming cut 4 bases from V and 5 bases from J; bases unmatched to any gene: 15. This CDR3 spans 17 amino acids. Per the germline V gene, CDR1 is SGHDT and CDR2 is YYEEEE. CDR3 coding DNA: TGTGCCAGCAGCGTGTTTTCCGGGACAGGGTTCCTTTATGGCTACACCTTC. Protein sequence: CASSVFSGTGFLYGYTF. Looking up the rest from reference TRBV5-6 and TRBJ1-2 gives the full variable domain: DAGVTQSPTHLIKTRGQQVTLRCSPKSGHDTVSWYQQALGQGPQFIFQYYEEEERQRGNFPDRFSGHQFPNYSSELNVNALLLGDSALYLCASSVFSGTGFLYGYTFGSGTRLTVV.